This T cell receptor beta chain was retrieved from a study of early T cells in non-severe SARS-CoV-2 infection. Study-level background: Investigators sequenced bulk RNA drawn from unsorted whole blood, and chains remained unpaired.

V shed 5 bases and J 2 bases; nucleotides not matched to a gene: 3. This CDR3 has 13 residues. Study results and limitations: Private and CD4 specificities were missed by VDJdb matching, which favored anti-spike CD8 responses.

A remark on this clonotype: Its antigen is not known.

Individual cDNA molecules received unique molecular identifiers. TCRdb reprocessed the 5' RACE reads with MiXCR, giving one entry per CDR3 protein. The sample consists of roughly 54,000 distinct CDR3 sequences, around 12% of them appearing once. What was sequenced was whole blood. The chain uses TRBV12-3 or TRBV12-4 and TRBJ2-7; 7 nucleotides align to TRBD1. This TCR was recovered from an adult who was a healthcare worker with PCR-confirmed SARS-CoV-2 infection or an uninfected control (not recorded which). In nucleotides, the CDR3 is TGTGCCAGCAGTCGGGACAGTCCCTACGAGCAGTACTTC. Translating gives CASSRDSPYEQYF.